The 2 T cell receptor beta chains below all came from one sample that was sequenced in a study of blood T cell repertoires in COVID-19. Sequenced by immunoSEQ multiplex PCR; TCRdb stores in-frame clones only, minus some. The repertoire holds over 200,000 clones, with around 82% as singletons. The sequenced sample was peripheral blood. These receptor sequences come from a man aged 50-60 years with active or convalescent COVID-19.

This rearrangement joins TRBV4-3 to TRBJ1-4, with 7 bases matching TRBD1. Looked up from germline, CDR1 is LGHNA and CDR2 is YSLEER. The CDR3 is 14 amino acids. After removal of 2 bases from V and 8 bases from J, the junction contained 5 bases not matched to a gene. The CDR3 sequence: CASSQPRQGEKLFF. The CDR3 DNA follows: TGCGCCAGCAGCCAACCAAGACAGGGAGAAAAACTGTTTTTT.

This rearrangement joins TRBV4-2 to TRBJ2-2; 12 positions agree with TRBD2. CDR3 length: 16 amino acids. Looked up from germline, CDR1 is LGHNA and CDR2 is YNFKEQ. V dropped 1 base and J dropped 6; count of bases not matched to a gene: 3. CDR3 amino acids: CASSQGLAGGAGELFF. The CDR3 nucleotides read TGTGCCAGCAGCCAAGGGCTAGCGGGGGGGGCCGGGGAGCTGTTTTTT.